The next 14 T cell receptor beta chains were all read from a single sample in a study of T cells after yellow fever vaccination. MiXCR was run by TCRdb on the 5' RACE reads, yielding one entry per CDR3 protein. Among roughly 340,000 distinct CDR3 sequences listed, 8.5% to 10% were seen once. Sequencing used PBMCs, obtained on the day of the first yellow fever vaccination. The receptors shown here come from a man in his late teens or twenties who received the YFV17D yellow fever vaccine.

At least ten counts were recorded for this clonotype. The gene calls are TRBV4-3 and TRBJ2-3; no clear D. V shed 0 bases and J shed 1 base, with 8 bases lying between them. The CDR3 is made up of 15 amino acids. Germline CDR1 is LGHNA and CDR2 is YSLEER. CDR3 in amino acids: CASSQDGSRTDTQYF. The CDR3 DNA reads as TGCGCCAGCAGCCAAGATGGCAGCCGCACAGATACGCAGTATTTT.

In its sample, this clonotype was seen a few times. This chain connects TRBV14 to TRBJ2-5; the match to TRBD2 covers 8 bases. The length of the CDR3 is 15 residues. The V gene end was trimmed by 1 base and the J gene end by 5 bases; junction bases not matched to a gene: 6. Germline V gene lookup returns CDR1 SGHDN and CDR2 FVKESK. CDR3 protein: CASSQGGLAAETQYF. The DNA of the CDR3 is TGTGCCAGCAGCCAAGGTGGACTAGCAGCCGAGACCCAGTACTTC. Full variable domain (outside the CDR3, taken from reference TRBV14 and TRBJ2-5): EAGVTQFPSHSVIEKGQTVTLRCDPISGHDNLYWYRRVMGKEIKFLLHFVKESKQDESGMPNNRFLAERTGGTYSTLKVQPAELEDSGVYFCASSQGGLAAETQYFGPGTRLLVL.

This clonotype has only a few counts. This chain links TRBV3-1 with TRBJ2-5; D may be TRBD2 (7 bases). CDR3 length: 17 amino acids. Per germline, CDR1 LGHDT and CDR2 YNNKEL (reference sequence). V gave up 0 bases and J gave up 5 bases, with 19 bases separating them. The CDR3 region is CASSQESRGGATETQYF. DNA of the CDR3: TGTGCCAGCAGCCAAGAAAGTAGGGGGGGGGCTACGGAGACCCAGTACTTC.

This chain connects TRBV6-1 to TRBJ2-7, with D possibly being TRBD1 (8 bases). Germline V gene data show CDR1 as MNHNS and CDR2 as SASEGT. This CDR3 has 14 amino acids. Trimming left V 6 bases short and J 4 bases short, with 16 bases between. The CDR3 here is CASRRQGREYEQYV. As DNA, the CDR3 is TGTGCCAGCAGGAGACAGGGGAGGGAGTACGAGCAGTACGTC.

This clonotype was observed at least ten times. The chain is built from TRBV10-3 and TRBJ1-2, with a possible D match to TRBD1 (5 bases). Germline V gives CDR1 ENHRY, CDR2 SYGVKD. The ends were cut back, 3 bases at V and 7 bases at J, with 18 bases in the middle. The CDR3 totals 15 residues. CDR3 amino acids: CAISDRTTRKGGYTF. CDR3 DNA sequence: TGTGCCATCAGTGACCGGACAACCCGGAAAGGTGGCTACACCTTC.

This clonotype was counted at least ten times. The CDR3: CSARTSGGNEQFF. The CDR3 coding sequence is TGCAGCGCTCGGACTAGCGGGGGAAACGAGCAGTTCTTC. The rearrangement uses TRBV29-1 and TRBJ2-1; 13 bases line up with TRBD2. CDR1 and CDR2 (germline): SQVTM, ANQGSEA. This CDR3 spans 13 amino acids. J was trimmed by 10 bases and V by 7 bases; bases with no gene match: 7.

This clonotype was found many times. J is TRBJ2-2 and V is TRBV5-1; weak D call: TRBD1 (6 bases). The CDR3 is 14 amino acids. Per the germline V gene, CDR1 is SGHRS and CDR2 is YFSETQ. Trimming cost V 4 bases and J 3 bases, with 10 bases left between them. The CDR3: CASSTGQYTGELFF. Here the CDR3 DNA reads TGCGCCAGCAGCACCGGACAGTACACCGGGGAGCTGTTTTTT.

This clonotype has only a few counts. The chain employs TRBV24-1 and TRBJ2-1, with 8 nucleotides matching TRBD2. J lost 7 bases, V lost 2 bases, and 3 bases had no gene match. Germline CDR1 reads KGHDR; CDR2 reads SFDVKD. The CDR3 covers 14 residues. CDR3 sequence: CATSDSGGKNEQFF. As DNA, the CDR3 is TGTGCCACCAGTGATTCGGGAGGGAAGAATGAGCAGTTCTTC.

This clonotype was recorded at least ten times. The chain employs TRBV7-2 and TRBJ1-2; 7 bases align to TRBD1. This CDR3 contains 13 residues. CDR1 and CDR2 from the germline V gene are SGHTA and FQGNSA. Trimming cost V 5 bases and J 7 bases; bases outside gene matches: 7. The CDR3 region has the DNA TGTGCCAGCAGCCCGAGGGACAGCGGTGGCTACACCTTC. This encodes CASSPRDSGGYTF.

V gene TRBV5-4 combines with J gene TRBJ2-2; TRBD2 matches 11 bases. Germline V gene data show CDR1 as SGHNT and CDR2 as YYREEE (reference sequence). V gave up 6 bases and J gave up 0 bases; unmatched junction bases: 4. This CDR3 contains 16 residues. Written as DNA, the CDR3 is TGTGCCAGCACCGGGACTAGCGGAACGAACACCGGGGAGCTGTTTTTT. It yields the protein CASTGTSGTNTGELFF.

This clonotype has at least ten counts. The rearrangement joins TRBV15 to TRBJ1-5; D unclear. This CDR3 contains 13 residues. V lost 1 base, J lost 6 bases, and 7 bases lay in between. Germline V gene lookup returns CDR1 LNHNV and CDR2 YYDKDF (reference sequence). In DNA, the CDR3 is TGTGCCACCAGCAGAGGGGTGGGTCAGCCCCAGCATTTT. Protein product: CATSRGVGQPQHF.

V usage is TRBV10-1 and J usage is TRBJ2-2; 7 nucleotides align to TRBD1. Germline values: CDR1 WNHNN, CDR2 SYGVQD (reference sequence). J gave up 1 base and V 5 bases, and 4 bases lay outside the gene matches. The CDR3 is made up of 15 amino acids. CDR3 amino acids: CASSSTGMNTGELFF. The CDR3 DNA reads TGCGCCAGCAGTTCGACAGGGATGAACACCGGGGAGCTGTTTTTT.

In its sample, this clonotype was seen many times. The CDR3 region is CAWSAGPTDTQYF. CDR3 sequence (DNA): TGTGCCTGGAGTGCCGGACCCACAGATACGCAGTATTTT. The chain links TRBV30 to TRBJ2-3; no reliable D call. The CDR3 has 13 amino acids. CDR1 is GTSNPN and CDR2 is SVGIG in the germline V gene (reference sequence). Trimming pared 1 base from V and 2 bases from J, leaving 7 bases between.

The genes are TRBV6-1 and TRBJ1-3; perhaps TRBD1 as D (6 bases). CDR3 size: 15 residues. Trimming took off 6 bases at V and 3 bases at J, with 15 bases between the two ends. Germline CDR1 is MNHNS and CDR2 is SASEGT. The CDR3 spells CASRTGPAIGNTIYF. The CDR3 region has the DNA TGTGCCAGCAGAACAGGGCCGGCAATTGGAAACACCATATATTTT.